Shown below are 28 T cell receptor beta chains from a single sample sequenced in a study of blood T cells in healthy people across ages. Combining a sample-barcoded 5' primer with a J-beta primer mix, a second PCR ran for about 6 to 11 cycles. TCRdb independently ran MiXCR on the 5' RACE reads; one entry per CDR3 protein. Among some 1.7 million distinct CDR3 sequences, 28% were seen once, and the ten largest hold 7.7%. The sequenced material came from blood. The source is a woman under 40 in good health.

This clonotype was seen just once. The junction and the germline gene differ at one end; a read error may be behind it. This chain connects TRBV7-6 to TRBJ2-4; 13 nucleotides line up with TRBD2. With the DNA end fitting TRBJ2-7 better, the J assignment may be wrong. The germline gives CDR1 SGHVS, CDR2 FNYEAQ. The length of the CDR3 is 15 residues. For the CDR3, the DNA is TGTGCCAGCGGCTTAAGGACTAGCGGGGGCCACGAGCAGTACTTC. This sequence encodes CASGLRTSGGHEQYF.

Regarding this clonotype: The junction shows a germline mismatch at one end, possibly a read error. The rearrangement uses TRBV15 and TRBJ2-1; tentative D call: TRBD1 (5 bases). The germline CDR1 and CDR2 sequences are LNHNV and YYDKDF (reference sequence). The CDR3 covers 14 residues. The CDR3 DNA reads TGTGCCACCGGCAGAGACGCGACAGATGTTGAGCAGTTCTTC. It is translated as CATGRDATDVEQFF. Variable domain in full (rest from reference TRBV15 and TRBJ2-1): DAMVIQNPRYQVTQFGKPVTLSCSQTLNHNVMYWYQQKSSQAPKLLFHYYDKDFNNEADTPDNFQSRRPNTSFCFLDIRSPGLGDTAMYLCATGRDATDVEQFFGPGTRLTVL.

There are many counts of this clonotype. J is TRBJ2-1 and V is TRBV6-6; a weak D match, TRBD2 (6 bases). This CDR3 comprises 15 residues. The V end lost 1 base, the J end lost 2 bases, and 9 bases lay between the germline ends. The V gene's germline CDR1 is MNHNY and CDR2 SVGAGI (reference sequence). The CDR3 loop reads CASSYLASAYNEQFF. CDR3 bases: TGTGCCAGCAGTTACTTGGCTAGCGCCTACAATGAGCAGTTCTTC.

This clonotype was recorded a few times. The chain couples TRBV6-6 to TRBJ2-5; D remains unclear. The DNA matches TRBJ2-7 better at its end, which makes the J call doubtful. This CDR3 region has 13 residues. Looked up from germline, CDR1 is MNHNY and CDR2 is SVGAGI (reference sequence). CDR3 bases: TGTGCCAGCAGTCAAACCTCTCCCGGCGAGCAGTACTTC. This translates into CASSQTSPGEQYF.

This clonotype was seen a few times. This chain joins TRBV5-1 and TRBJ2-7, with TRBD1 matching 7 bases. CDR1 is SGHRS, CDR2 YFSETQ, per germline. This CDR3 spans 13 amino acids. With 4 bases clipped from V and 4 bases from J, the junction kept 5 bases outside the gene matches. The CDR3 sequence is CASSQTGQYEQYF. The CDR3 region has the DNA TGCGCCAGCAGCCAGACAGGGCAATACGAGCAGTACTTC.

In its sample, this clonotype was seen a few times. The chain is built from TRBV7-9 and TRBJ2-3; the match to TRBD2 covers 12 bases. The CDR3 has 16 residues. Trimming removed 5 bases from V and 5 bases from J; junction bases left unmatched: 8. Germline CDR1 reads SEHNR; CDR2 reads FQNEAQ (reference sequence). Here the CDR3 DNA reads TGTGCCAGCAGCGCCGCTCTAGCGGGAGGGCAAGATACGCAGTATTTT. It yields the protein CASSAALAGGQDTQYF.

The chain uses TRBV20-1 and TRBJ2-1; no definite D call. The CDR3 extends over 15 amino acids. The germline V and J ends were trimmed by 0 bases and 10 bases, with 19 bases remaining between them. Germline-derived CDR1 and CDR2 are DFQATT and SNEGSKA (reference sequence). CDR3 sequence reads: CSARDRPRTVGEQFF. For the CDR3, the DNA is TGCAGTGCTAGAGATCGGCCCCGAACGGTCGGCGAGCAGTTCTTC.

In regard to this clonotype: Germline and junction disagree at one end, which may indicate a read error. The rearrangement uses TRBV2 and TRBJ1-1, with TRBD1 as a possible D gene (5 bases). Germline V gene sequence: CDR1 SNHLY, CDR2 FYNNEI. The CDR3 covers 15 residues. CDR3 DNA: TGTGCCAGCAGTTCGCCGACAGACCGAGGGACTGGAGCTTTCTTT. The encoded protein is CASSSPTDRGTGAFF.

This rearrangement joins TRBV6-6 to TRBJ1-1; D unresolved. CDR3 size: 16 residues. V dropped 3 bases and J dropped 1 base, with 15 bases sitting between them. CDR1 MNHNY and CDR2 SVGAGI come from the germline V gene (reference sequence). This CDR3 is CASSYGFMAGNTEAFF. The DNA of the CDR3 is TGTGCCAGCAGTTATGGTTTTATGGCAGGGAACACTGAAGCTTTCTTT.

V usage is TRBV5-1 and J usage is TRBJ1-1, with 7 nucleotides matching TRBD1. V was pared by 5 bases and J by 6 bases, with 16 bases of the junction left unmatched. Germline V gene lookup returns CDR1 SGHRS and CDR2 YFSETQ. The CDR3 contains 16 residues. The CDR3 bases are TGCGCCAGCAGACGTGGACAGGCAAAGTCGTATTCTGAAGCTTTCTTT. Amino acid sequence: CASRRGQAKSYSEAFF.

This clonotype appeared a few times. The chain links TRBV20-1 to TRBJ1-1; D possibly corresponds to TRBD1 (6 bases). V was trimmed by 1 base and J by 0 bases, leaving 9 bases between them. This CDR3 is 14 amino acids long. The V gene's germline CDR1 is DFQATT and CDR2 SNEGSKA (reference sequence). The CDR3 DNA reads TGCAGTGCTAGAGGGACAGAGATGAACACTGAAGCTTTCTTT. This sequence encodes CSARGTEMNTEAFF.

This clonotype has a count of ten or more. The chain joins TRBV7-9 to TRBJ2-7; perhaps D is TRBD1 or TRBD2 (5 bases each). The CDR3 length is 17 residues. The germline CDR1 and CDR2 sequences are SEHNR and FQNEAQ (reference sequence). With 4 bases removed from V and 2 bases from J, the gap between germline ends came to 21 bases. The CDR3 here is CASSSLDSREYTYEQYF. The DNA of the CDR3 is TGTGCCAGCAGCTCTTTGGACTCCAGGGAATACACCTACGAGCAGTACTTC.

The J gene is TRBJ2-7, the V gene TRBV19; D may be TRBD1 (6 bases). V lost 8 bases and J 10 bases, leaving 24 bases between the germline ends. The CDR3 covers 14 residues. Germline CDR1 and CDR2: LNHDA and SQIVND (reference sequence). The DNA of the CDR3 is TGTGCCAGTCGTAGGTGGGACAAGGAAACGGTTCAGTACTTC. Protein sequence: CASRRWDKETVQYF.

There are a few counts of this clonotype. V and J are TRBV20-1 and TRBJ2-7; the match to TRBD2 covers 16 bases. CDR3 size: 14 residues. The V segment lost 4 bases and the J segment 7 bases; nucleotides outside the gene matches: 4. Per the germline V gene, CDR1 is DFQATT and CDR2 is SNEGSKA (reference sequence). The CDR3 sequence is CSATSGLAGGEQYF. CDR3 DNA sequence: TGCAGTGCTACCTCGGGACTAGCGGGAGGGGAGCAGTACTTC.

This chain connects TRBV6-5 to TRBJ2-2; 7 bases line up with TRBD1. The CDR3 consists of 15 residues. After removal of 7 bases from V and 4 bases from J, the junction contained 9 bases not matched to a gene. CDR1 is MNHEY and CDR2 is SVGAGI in the germline V gene. The CDR3 protein is CASTERGRITGELFF. The CDR3 nucleotides read TGTGCCAGCACGGAGAGGGGGCGCATCACCGGGGAGCTGTTTTTT.

Remarks on this clonotype: The junction shows a germline mismatch at one end, possibly a read error. The CDR3 coding sequence is TGTGTCAGCAGTGAAGCGCGGCTAGCGGGGGGCGAGCAGTACTTC. It yields the protein CVSSEARLAGGEQYF. The rearrangement joins TRBV2 to TRBJ2-7; the match to TRBD2 covers 11 bases. Germline V lookup: CDR1 SNHLY, CDR2 FYNNEI. This CDR3 region has 15 residues.

On this clonotype itself: A much larger clone sits a single nucleotide away, making a read error possible. This rearrangement joins TRBV7-2 to TRBJ2-5, with TRBD1 matching over 7 bases. TRBJ2-1 matches the DNA end more closely, so the J call is doubtful. CDR3 length: 14 amino acids. The germline V gene has CDR1 SGHTA and CDR2 FQGNSA. CDR3 DNA: TGTGCCAGCAGCTTTTACCAGGGGGACGAGACCCAGTTCTTC. This codes for CASSFYQGDETQFF.

This sequence joins TRBV5-1 and TRBJ2-7, with 11 bases that match TRBD1. Germline V gene sequence: CDR1 SGHRS, CDR2 YFSETQ. This CDR3 has 14 residues. J was trimmed by 6 bases and V by 4 bases; bases with no gene match: 6. CDR3 sequence: CASSAGQGGGEQYF. The CDR3 nucleotides are TGCGCCAGCAGCGCGGGACAGGGGGGTGGCGAGCAGTACTTC.

In this sample, this clonotype turned up a few times. The chain joins TRBV6-2 or TRBV6-3 to TRBJ2-5; D might be TRBD1 (6 bases). CDR3 length: 14 residues. Trimming stripped 5 bases from V and 5 bases from J, with 15 bases between. CDR1 is MNHEY and CDR2 is SVGEGT in the germline V gene. CDR3 in DNA: TGTGCCAGCAGTGTTACAGGGTTAAGGGAGACCCAGTACTTC. Protein product: CASSVTGLRETQYF.

In this sample, this clonotype turned up a few times. This chain uses TRBV10-3 with TRBJ1-2, with 9 bases matching TRBD1. V trimming: 2 bases; J trimming: 4 bases; junction bases outside the gene matches: 5. CDR3 size: 15 residues. CDR1 is ENHRY, CDR2 SYGVKD, per germline. For the CDR3, the DNA is TGTGCCATCAGTGAGCCTGAGGGACAGGGCTATGGCTACACCTTC. Its translation: CAISEPEGQGYGYTF.

This clonotype was seen a handful of times. The chain employs TRBV11-2 and TRBJ2-7, with D possibly TRBD2 on 6 matching bases. V was shortened by 11 bases and J by 0 bases, with 20 bases between the two germline ends. This CDR3 contains 15 residues. The germline V gene encodes CDR1 SGHAT and CDR2 FQNNGV. The CDR3 DNA reads TGTGCCGGCACCCCGGGGGACCCGAGCTCCTACGAGCAGTACTTC. Encoded protein: CAGTPGDPSSYEQYF.

Concerning this clonotype itself: This clone may be a read error of a much larger clone one base away. The CDR3 here is CAISRGGVLDNQPQHF. The CDR3 region has the DNA TGTGCCATCAGTCGAGGGGGGGTTCTAGACAATCAGCCCCAGCATTTT. This chain connects TRBV7-2 to TRBJ1-5, with TRBD1 as a possible D gene (6 bases). The CDR3 length is 16 residues. Between the trimmed V and J ends, which lost 10 bases and 3 bases, there was a span of 22 bases. Germline V gene data show CDR1 as SGHTA and CDR2 as FQGNSA.

This clonotype was seen a few times. This rearrangement joins TRBV18 to TRBJ2-7; 9 positions agree with TRBD2. Germline CDR1 reads KGHSH; CDR2 reads LQKENI. CDR3 length: 16 residues. Unmatched junction bases numbered 6, after V lost 3 bases and J lost 0 bases. The CDR3, as DNA: TGTGCCAGCTCACCCCGGCCTAGCGGGGTCTCCTACGAGCAGTACTTC. It is translated as CASSPRPSGVSYEQYF.

The V and J genes are TRBV7-2 and TRBJ2-7; 7 bases match TRBD1. In germline, CDR1 is SGHTA, CDR2 FQGNSA. The ends lost 7 bases at V and 0 bases at J; junction bases unmatched: 6. The CDR3 loop spans 14 amino acids. The CDR3 nucleotides are TGTGCCAGCACATCCGGGACAGTCTCCTACGAGCAGTACTTC. Translated, it gives CASTSGTVSYEQYF. The whole variable domain, remainder taken from reference TRBV7-2 and TRBJ2-7, is GAGVSQSPSNKVTEKGKDVELRCDPISGHTALYWYRQSLGQGLEFLIYFQGNSAPDKSGLPSDRFSAERTGGSVSTLTIQRTQQEDSAVYLCASTSGTVSYEQYFGPGTRLTVT.

This chain connects TRBV7-9 to TRBJ2-1; TRBD1 matches 9 bases. The germline V gene has CDR1 SEHNR and CDR2 FQNEAQ (reference sequence). The CDR3 totals 14 residues. V shed 8 bases and J 5 bases; nucleotides not matched to a gene: 7. CDR3 DNA: TGTGCCAGCTCCCGGGACAGGGTAAACAATGAGCAGTTCTTC. Amino acids: CASSRDRVNNEQFF. The whole variable domain, filled in from reference TRBV7-9 and TRBJ2-1, reads DTGVSQNPRHKITKRGQNVTFRCDPISEHNRLYWYRQTLGQGPEFLTYFQNEAQLEKSRLLSDRFSAERPKGSFSTLEIQRTEQGDSAMYLCASSRDRVNNEQFFGPGTRLTVL.

The rearrangement uses TRBV20-1 and TRBJ2-4; 7 bases are a match to TRBD2. The J call is in doubt because the DNA end fits TRBJ2-7 better. This CDR3 is 17 amino acids long. The germline V gene has CDR1 DFQATT and CDR2 SNEGSKA (reference sequence). This chain's CDR3 is CSARGLGVSGGIYEQYF. The CDR3 region has the DNA TGCAGTGCTAGAGGGTTGGGAGTATCGGGGGGAATATACGAGCAGTACTTC.

This clonotype has a single count. The V gene is TRBV29-1, the J gene TRBJ2-7, with D perhaps given as TRBD1 or TRBD2 (6 bases each). Germline V lookup: CDR1 SQVTM, CDR2 ANQGSEA. This CDR3 spans 13 amino acids. V was clipped by 5 bases and J by 3 bases, with 14 bases between them. CDR3 DNA sequence: TGCAGCGTTCGCGGGACACCCATCTACGAGCAGTACTTC. Residues: CSVRGTPIYEQYF.

V is TRBV7-2 and J is TRBJ1-2, with 7 bases matching TRBD1. This CDR3 is 17 amino acids long. The germline V gene encodes CDR1 SGHTA and CDR2 FQGNSA. V gave up 1 base and J gave up 4 bases; unmatched junction bases: 12. The CDR3 protein is CASSLVPTGSYTYGYTF. CDR3 in DNA: TGTGCCAGCAGCTTAGTTCCGACAGGGTCTTATACCTATGGCTACACCTTC.